This TCR beta chain is from a study of blood T cells in healthy people across ages. General study results and limits: Unsorted PBMCs ruled out conclusive naive versus antigen-experienced comparison. The unknown donor CMV status may have confounded expanded clonotype changes.

As concerns this clonotype: The antigen is unknown.

A J-beta primer mix and a sample-barcoded 5' primer were used in a second PCR of roughly 6 to 12 cycles. TCRdb ran MiXCR on the 5' RACE reads and lists one entry per CDR3 protein. The sample carries around 800,000 distinct CDR3 sequences, less than 70% recorded once. This CDR3 is 16 amino acids long. Losses at the gene ends were 3 bases for V and 6 bases for J; bases not matched to a gene: 3. Germline V gives CDR1 MNHNS, CDR2 SASEGT. Sequencing was performed on blood. The TCR sequence derives from a man at least 80 years old in good health. The chain combines TRBV6-1 with TRBJ2-2, with 14 bases identical to TRBD2. CDR3 DNA: TGTGCCAGCAGTGATGGGACTAGCGGGAGACCCGGGGAGCTGTTTTTT. It yields the protein CASSDGTSGRPGELFF.